This TCR beta chain was observed in a study of T cell repertoires in cytomegalovirus infection. On the study more broadly: Signatures in public TCR beta sequences pointed to both CMV infection and matching HLA type.

Via MiXCR, TCRdb re-called the reads, giving one row per CDR3 protein. Among roughly 640,000 distinct CDR3 sequences listed, roughly 24% were seen once. General observations from the study: Cumulative frequency of public TCR beta families picked out carriers of CMV plus the relevant HLA. Clonotypes of TCR beta that were HLA-C-restricted and CMV-specific dominated the ex vivo response.

Trimming took 4 bases from V and 2 from J, leaving 12 bases between them. This CDR3 contains 15 residues. Germline lookup yields CDR1 MNHEY and CDR2 SMNVEV (reference sequence). As for this clonotype: Its antigen is unidentified.

This clonotype was sampled from a human donor in good health (CMV status not recorded). Some clones in this sample may be carry-over from other donors' samples. Specimen: CD8+ T cells from PBMCs. The chain uses TRBV27 and TRBJ1-5; D gene unclear. The CDR3 is CASSYGSFGNQPQHF. CDR3 sequence (DNA): TGTGCCAGCAGTTACGGGAGTTTTGGCAATCAGCCCCAGCATTTT.